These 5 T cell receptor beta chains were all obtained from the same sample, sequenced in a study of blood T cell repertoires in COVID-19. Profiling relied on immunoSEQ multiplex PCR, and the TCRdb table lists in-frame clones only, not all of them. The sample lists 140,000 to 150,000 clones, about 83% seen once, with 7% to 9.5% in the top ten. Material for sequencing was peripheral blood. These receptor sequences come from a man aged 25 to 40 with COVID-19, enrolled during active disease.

CDR3 amino acids: CASSFSGRAEEQYF. The CDR3 nucleotides are TGTGCCAGCAGTTTTAGCGGGAGGGCAGAAGAGCAGTACTTC. The gene calls are TRBV28 and TRBJ2-7; 11 bases fit TRBD2. The CDR3 has 14 residues. With V trimmed by 3 bases and J by 7 bases, 5 bases remained unmatched. Germline CDR1 is MDHEN and CDR2 is SYDVKM.

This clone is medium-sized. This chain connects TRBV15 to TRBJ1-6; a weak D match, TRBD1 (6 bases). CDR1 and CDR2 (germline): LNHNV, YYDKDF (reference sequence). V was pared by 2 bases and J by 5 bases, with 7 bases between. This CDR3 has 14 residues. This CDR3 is CATSRNRDNSPLHF. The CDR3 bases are TGTGCCACCAGCAGAAACAGGGATAATTCACCCCTCCACTTT.

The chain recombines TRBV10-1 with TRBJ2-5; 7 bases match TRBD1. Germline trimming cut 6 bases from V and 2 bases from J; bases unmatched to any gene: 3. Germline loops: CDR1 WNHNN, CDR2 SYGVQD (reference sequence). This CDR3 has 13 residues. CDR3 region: CASSVGQQETQYF. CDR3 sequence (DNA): TGCGCCAGCAGCGTGGGACAGCAAGAGACCCAGTACTTC.

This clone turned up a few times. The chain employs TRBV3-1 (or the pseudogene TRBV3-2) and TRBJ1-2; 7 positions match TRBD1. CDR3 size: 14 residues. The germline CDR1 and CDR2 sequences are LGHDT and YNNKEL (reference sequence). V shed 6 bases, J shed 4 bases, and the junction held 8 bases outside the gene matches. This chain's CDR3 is CASRDRYGTYGYTF. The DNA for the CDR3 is TGTGCCAGCAGGGACAGGTACGGGACCTATGGCTACACCTTC.

The CDR3 DNA reads TGTGCCAGCAGCCTTGACTTAGCCCCCGAGCAGTACTTC. Encoded protein: CASSLDLAPEQYF. The V call is TRBV2, the J call TRBJ2-7; the D is unclear. Per germline, CDR1 SNHLY and CDR2 FYNNEI. With 6 bases removed from V and 6 bases from J, the gap between germline ends came to 15 bases. This CDR3 has 13 amino acids. Full variable domain (remainder filled in from reference TRBV2 and TRBJ2-7): EPEVTQTPSHQVTQMGQEVILRCVPISNHLYFYWYRQILGQKVEFLVSFYNNEISEKSEIFDDQFSVERPDGSNFTLKIRSTKLEDSAMYFCASSLDLAPEQYFGPGTRLTVT.